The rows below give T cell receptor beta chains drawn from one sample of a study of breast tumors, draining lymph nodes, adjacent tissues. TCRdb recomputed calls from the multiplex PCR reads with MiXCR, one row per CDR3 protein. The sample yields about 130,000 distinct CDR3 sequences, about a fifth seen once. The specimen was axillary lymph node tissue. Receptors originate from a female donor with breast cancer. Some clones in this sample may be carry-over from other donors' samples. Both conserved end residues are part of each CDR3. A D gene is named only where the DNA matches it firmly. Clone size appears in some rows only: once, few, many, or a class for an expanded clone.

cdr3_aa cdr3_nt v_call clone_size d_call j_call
CASSLRPGAASSYEQYF TGTGCCAGCAGCTTAAGGCCCGGGGCTGCCTCATCCTACGAGCAGTACTTC TRBV13 many - TRBJ2-7
CASRGRNEQFF TGTGCCAGCAGGGGACGGAATGAGCAGTTCTTC TRBV6-2/TRBV6-3 many - TRBJ2-1
CASRTSGTNEQFF TGTGCCAGCAGAACTAGCGGGACCAATGAGCAGTTCTTC TRBV2 many TRBD2 TRBJ2-1
CASSQDAGTGANVLTF TGCGCCAGCAGCCAAGATGCGGGGACCGGGGCCAACGTCCTGACTTTC TRBV4-1 many - TRBJ2-6
CASRGAGELFF TGTGCCAGCAGGGGAGCCGGGGAGCTGTTTTTT TRBV27 - - TRBJ2-2
CASRPPGTSKNNEQFF TGTGCCAGCAGACCGCCCGGGACTAGCAAAAACAATGAGCAGTTCTTC TRBV5-5 many TRBD2 TRBJ2-1
CASSPGLAENNEQFF TGTGCCAGCAGCCCTGGACTAGCGGAGAACAATGAGCAGTTCTTC TRBV4-2 many TRBD2 TRBJ2-1
CASSARRGATLSNEQFF TGTGCCAGCAGCGCCCGACGGGGTGCTACTCTGAGCAATGAGCAGTTCTTC TRBV9 many - TRBJ2-1
CAISGGGGQFF TGTGCCATCAGTGGCGGGGGTGGGCAGTTCTTC TRBV10-3 many TRBD2 TRBJ2-1
CASSLNRQETQYF TGTGCCAGCAGCTTAAACAGGCAAGAGACCCAGTACTTC TRBV7-3 many - TRBJ2-5
CASSYPGTSGTQYF TGTGCCAGCAGTTACCCCGGGACTAGCGGGACCCAGTACTTC TRBV6-6 many TRBD2 TRBJ2-5
CASSPHKTATPSPLHF TGTGCCAGCAGCCCGCATAAGACAGCTACCCCCTCACCCCTCCACTTT TRBV6-1 many - TRBJ1-6
CSVEVSGAVGGTDTQYF TGCAGCGTTGAAGTCTCCGGGGCCGTGGGGGGCACAGATACGCAGTATTTT TRBV29-1 many - TRBJ2-3
CASSHGTGQRNQPQHF TGTGCCAGCAGCCACGGGACAGGCCAGAGGAATCAGCCCCAGCATTTT TRBV5-6 many TRBD1 TRBJ1-5
CASSSLVAGYNEQFF TGTGCCAGCAGCTCGTTAGTGGCGGGATACAATGAGCAGTTCTTC TRBV11-2 many - TRBJ2-1
CASSFSSSNYGYTF TGTGCCAGCAGTTTTTCCAGTTCTAACTATGGCTACACCTTC TRBV12-3/TRBV12-4 many - TRBJ1-2
CASRRVGTKNTGELFF TGTGCCAGCAGGCGCGTGGGTACCAAAAACACCGGGGAGCTGTTTTTT TRBV12-3/TRBV12-4 many - TRBJ2-2
CASSLTGSPGDTQYF TGTGCCAGCAGCTTAACCGGGAGCCCCGGGGATACGCAGTATTTT TRBV7-9 many - TRBJ2-3
CASGLAEETQYF TGTGCCAGCGGACTAGCGGAAGAGACCCAGTACTTC TRBV5-4 few TRBD2 TRBJ2-5
CASSLVFSAANTGELFF TGCGCCAGCAGCTTGGTTTTCAGCGCCGCGAACACCGGGGAGCTGTTTTTT TRBV5-1 many - TRBJ2-2
CASSETGFGKNIQYF TGTGCCAGCAGTGAGACAGGGTTCGGCAAAAACATTCAGTACTTC TRBV2 - TRBD1 TRBJ2-4
CASSFGRRDEKLFF TGTGCCAGCAGTTTCGGGCGTCGTGATGAAAAACTGTTTTTT TRBV28 - - TRBJ1-4
CSASRGEGPAYEQYF TGCAGTGCCAGCAGAGGGGAGGGTCCCGCCTACGAGCAGTACTTC TRBV20-1 few TRBD2 TRBJ2-7
CACRSGQGLNQPQHF TGTGCCTGCCGCTCGGGACAGGGTCTCAATCAGCCCCAGCATTTT TRBV28 - TRBD1 TRBJ1-5
CASSIGRSGNTIYF TGTGCCAGTAGTATAGGCCGGTCTGGAAACACCATATATTTT TRBV19 - - TRBJ1-3
CASSGPRLSNQPQHF TGTGCCAGCAGTGGTCCCCGACTTAGCAATCAGCCCCAGCATTTT TRBV6-1 many - TRBJ1-5
CASSVEVRSDRGLAEQYF TGTGCCAGCAGCGTAGAAGTTCGCTCGGACAGGGGGTTAGCCGAGCAGTACTTC TRBV9 - TRBD1 TRBJ2-7
CSARAFGANVLTF TGCAGTGCTAGGGCTTTTGGGGCCAACGTCCTGACTTTC TRBV20-1 many - TRBJ2-6
CSARDPGQNYGYTF TGCAGTGCTAGAGATCCGGGACAGAACTATGGCTACACCTTC TRBV20-1 many TRBD1 TRBJ1-2
CASSQKDRGREKLFF TGTGCCAGCAGCCAAAAAGACAGGGGTCGGGAAAAACTGTTTTTT TRBV3-2 - - TRBJ1-4
CASSLVGVGGANVLTF TGTGCCAGCAGTCTCGTCGGGGTGGGTGGGGCCAACGTCCTGACTTTC TRBV27 - - TRBJ2-6
CASSQDLLAGRSYNEQFF TGTGCCAGCAGCCAAGATCTACTAGCGGGGCGATCCTACAATGAGCAGTTCTTC TRBV3-1 - TRBD2 TRBJ2-1
CASGGLAGGGNEQFF TGTGCCAGCGGGGGACTAGCGGGAGGTGGCAATGAGCAGTTCTTC TRBV12-3/TRBV12-4 - TRBD2 TRBJ2-1
CASSDKLRDYF TGTGCCAGCAGTGACAAGCTGCGGGACTACTTC TRBV2 many - TRBJ2-7
CASSDGTGSSYNEQFF TGTGCCAGCAGCGACGGGACCGGCAGCTCCTACAATGAGCAGTTCTTC TRBV5-6 many - TRBJ2-1
CASSTAEGSYNEQFF TGTGCCAGCAGTACGGCGGAGGGTTCTTACAATGAGCAGTTCTTC TRBV6-5 - - TRBJ2-1
CASSPTSGRETQYF TGTGCCAGCTCACCGACTAGCGGGAGAGAGACCCAGTACTTC TRBV18 many TRBD2 TRBJ2-5
CASSTPMREKGGHEQFF TGCGCCAGCAGCACCCCCATGAGGGAGAAGGGGGGACATGAGCAGTTCTTC TRBV5-1 few - TRBJ2-1
CASRTSNQPQHF TGTGCCAGCAGGACAAGCAATCAGCCCCAGCATTTT TRBV28 - - TRBJ1-5
CASSQGAGVGYNEQFF TGTGCCAGCAGCCAAGGAGCGGGAGTTGGATACAATGAGCAGTTCTTC TRBV3-1 - TRBD2 TRBJ2-1
CAWGEGTDNQPQHF TGTGCCTGGGGTGAGGGGACAGACAATCAGCCCCAGCATTTT TRBV30 - TRBD1 TRBJ1-5
CASSVAGLAGVAEQFF TGTGCCAGCAGCGTAGCAGGACTAGCGGGAGTCGCTGAGCAGTTCTTC TRBV9 many TRBD2 TRBJ2-1
CSARPTRDSWPDTQYF TGCAGTGCTAGACCGACCCGGGACTCGTGGCCGGATACGCAGTATTTT TRBV20-1 many - TRBJ2-3
CASSEGFAAGGPPSNGYTF TGTGCCAGCAGTGAAGGGTTCGCGGCAGGGGGTCCCCCTTCGAACGGCTACACCTTC TRBV6-1 many TRBD1 TRBJ1-2
CASSGQGAGELFF TGTGCCAGTAGTGGACAGGGGGCCGGGGAGCTGTTTTTT TRBV19 many TRBD1 TRBJ2-2